This T cell receptor (beta chain) came from a study of shared clonotypes between healthy human individuals. Data came from immunoSEQ multiplex PCR; TCRdb stores just in-frame clones and leaves some out. The table includes around 2.5 million clones, 80% to 95% detected once. The CDR3 sequence is 14 residues long. Germline CDR1 and CDR2: MNHEY and SMNVEV (reference sequence). With 2 bases removed from V and 3 bases from J, the gap between germline ends came to 8 bases. The rearrangement joins TRBV27 to TRBJ1-5; D is uncertain. Sequenced sample: naive CD4+ T cells from PBMCs. Subset meaning: CD45RA+ positively selected. This clonotype was obtained from a young man in good health. Some clones in this sample may be carry-over from other donors' samples. This CDR3 is CASSLLGPNQPQHF. The CDR3 DNA is TGTGCCAGCAGTTTACTAGGGCCCAATCAGCCCCAGCATTTT.